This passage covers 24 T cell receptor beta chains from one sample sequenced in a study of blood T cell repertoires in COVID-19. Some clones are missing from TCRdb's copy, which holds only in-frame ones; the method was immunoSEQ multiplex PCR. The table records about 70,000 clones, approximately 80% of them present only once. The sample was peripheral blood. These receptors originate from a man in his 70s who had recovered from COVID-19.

The CDR3 is CASSSQAGMNTEAFF. CDR3 in DNA: TGCGCCAGCAGCTCACAGGCAGGGATGAACACTGAAGCTTTCTTT. This sequence joins TRBV5-1 and TRBJ1-1, with D possibly TRBD1 on 5 matching bases. Trimming removed 3 bases from V and 0 bases from J, with 12 bases in between. Germline lookup yields CDR1 SGHRS and CDR2 YFSETQ. The CDR3 contains 15 residues. The full variable domain, in which reference TRBV5-1 and TRBJ1-1 provide the parts outside the CDR3, is KAGVTQTPRYLIKTRGQQVTLSCSPISGHRSVSWYQQTPGQGLQFLFEYFSETQRNKGNFPGRFSGRQFSNSRSEMNVSTLELGDSALYLCASSSQAGMNTEAFFGQGTRLTVV.

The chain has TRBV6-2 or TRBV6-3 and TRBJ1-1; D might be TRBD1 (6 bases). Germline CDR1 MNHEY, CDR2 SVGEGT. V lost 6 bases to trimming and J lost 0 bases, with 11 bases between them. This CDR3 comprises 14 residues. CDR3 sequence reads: CASSQGHLNTEAFF. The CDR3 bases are TGTGCCAGCAGCCAGGGACACCTGAACACTGAAGCTTTCTTT.

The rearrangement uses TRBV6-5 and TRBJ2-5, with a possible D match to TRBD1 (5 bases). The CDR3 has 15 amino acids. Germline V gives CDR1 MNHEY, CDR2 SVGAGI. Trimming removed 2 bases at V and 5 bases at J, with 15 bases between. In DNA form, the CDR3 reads TGTGCCAGCAGTTACATGGGGCCTGCTTTGGAGACCCAGTACTTC. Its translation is CASSYMGPALETQYF.

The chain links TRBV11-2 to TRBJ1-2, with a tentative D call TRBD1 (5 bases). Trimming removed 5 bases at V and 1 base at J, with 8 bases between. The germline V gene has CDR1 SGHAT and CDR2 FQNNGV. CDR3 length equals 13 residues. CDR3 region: CASSPDINYGYTF. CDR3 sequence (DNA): TGTGCCAGCAGCCCGGACATTAACTATGGCTACACCTTC.

CDR3 loop: CASSPPSGSTDTQYF. The CDR3 nucleotides are TGTGCCAGCTCACCGCCGAGCGGAAGCACAGATACGCAGTATTTT. This chain links TRBV18 with TRBJ2-3; TRBD2 is a possible D gene (5 bases). V lost 3 bases to trimming and J lost 0 bases, with 10 bases between them. Germline V gives CDR1 KGHSH, CDR2 LQKENI. There are 15 residues in the CDR3. Full variable domain (rest looked up from reference TRBV18 and TRBJ2-3): NAGVMQNPRHLVRRRGQEARLRCSPMKGHSHVYWYRQLPEEGLKFMVYLQKENIIDESGMPKERFSAEFPKEGPSILRIQQVVRGDSAAYFCASSPPSGSTDTQYFGPGTRLTVL.

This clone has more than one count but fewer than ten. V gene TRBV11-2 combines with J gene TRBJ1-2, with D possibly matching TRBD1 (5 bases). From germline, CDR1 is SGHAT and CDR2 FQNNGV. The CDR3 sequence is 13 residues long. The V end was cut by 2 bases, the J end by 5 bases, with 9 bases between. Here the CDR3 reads CASSLRAGYGYTF. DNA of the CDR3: TGTGCCAGCAGCTTACGGGCAGGGTATGGCTACACCTTC.

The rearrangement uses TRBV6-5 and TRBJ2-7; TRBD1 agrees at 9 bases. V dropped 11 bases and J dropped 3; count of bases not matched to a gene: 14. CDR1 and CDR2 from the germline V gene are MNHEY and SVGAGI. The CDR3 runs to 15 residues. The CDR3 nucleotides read TGTGCCCTTAGAGTGGGGGGACAGGGCTTCTACGAGCAGTACTTC. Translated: CALRVGGQGFYEQYF.

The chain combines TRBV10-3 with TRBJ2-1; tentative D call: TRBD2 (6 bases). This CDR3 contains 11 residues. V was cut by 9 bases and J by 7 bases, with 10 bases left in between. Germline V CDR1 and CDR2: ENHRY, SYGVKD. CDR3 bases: TGTGCCATAGGCGGGACGAATGAGCAGTTCTTC. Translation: CAIGGTNEQFF.

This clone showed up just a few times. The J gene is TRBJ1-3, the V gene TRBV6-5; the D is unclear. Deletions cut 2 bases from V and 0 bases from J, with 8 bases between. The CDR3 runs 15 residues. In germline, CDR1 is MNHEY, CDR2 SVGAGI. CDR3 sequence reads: CASSYERNSGNTIYF. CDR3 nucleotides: TGTGCCAGCAGTTACGAGAGAAACTCTGGAAACACCATATATTTT.

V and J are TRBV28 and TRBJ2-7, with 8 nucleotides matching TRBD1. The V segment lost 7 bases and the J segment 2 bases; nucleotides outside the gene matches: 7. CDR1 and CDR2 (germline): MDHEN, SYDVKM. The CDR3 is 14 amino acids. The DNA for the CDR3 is TGTGCCAGCACCCTAGGACAGGGCCCCTACGAGCAGTACTTC. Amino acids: CASTLGQGPYEQYF.

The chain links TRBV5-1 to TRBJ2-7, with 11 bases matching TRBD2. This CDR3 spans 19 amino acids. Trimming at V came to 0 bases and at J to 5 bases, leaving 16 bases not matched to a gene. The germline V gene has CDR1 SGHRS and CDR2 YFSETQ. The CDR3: CASSLGGLAASSSYHEQYF. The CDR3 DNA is TGCGCCAGCAGCTTGGGGGGACTAGCGGCCTCTTCAAGCTACCACGAGCAGTACTTC.

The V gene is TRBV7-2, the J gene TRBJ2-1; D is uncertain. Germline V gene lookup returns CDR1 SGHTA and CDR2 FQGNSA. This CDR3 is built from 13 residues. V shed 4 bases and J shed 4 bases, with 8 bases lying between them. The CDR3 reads CASSSSLYNEQFF. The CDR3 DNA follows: TGTGCCAGCAGCTCGTCCTTATACAATGAGCAGTTCTTC.

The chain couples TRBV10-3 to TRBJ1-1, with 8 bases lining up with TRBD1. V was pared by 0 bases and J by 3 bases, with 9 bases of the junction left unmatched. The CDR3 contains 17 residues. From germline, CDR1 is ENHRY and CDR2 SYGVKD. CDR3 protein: CAISESAGGVVDTEAFF. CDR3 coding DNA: TGTGCCATCAGTGAGTCTGCAGGGGGCGTCGTGGACACTGAAGCTTTCTTT.

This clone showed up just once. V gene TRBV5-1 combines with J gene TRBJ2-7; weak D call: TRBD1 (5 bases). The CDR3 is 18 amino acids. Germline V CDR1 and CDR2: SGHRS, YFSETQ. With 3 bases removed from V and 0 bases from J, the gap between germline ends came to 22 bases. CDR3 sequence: CASSSEAGKAGFSYEQYF. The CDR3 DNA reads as TGCGCCAGCAGCTCCGAAGCCGGTAAGGCAGGGTTCTCCTACGAGCAGTACTTC.

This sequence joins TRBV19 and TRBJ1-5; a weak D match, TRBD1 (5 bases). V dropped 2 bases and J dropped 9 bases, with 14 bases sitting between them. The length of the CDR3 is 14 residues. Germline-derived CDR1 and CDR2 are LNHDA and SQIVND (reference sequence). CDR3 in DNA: TGTGCCAGTAGTATACCCCGGACGGGGGTGCCCCAGCATTTT. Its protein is CASSIPRTGVPQHF.

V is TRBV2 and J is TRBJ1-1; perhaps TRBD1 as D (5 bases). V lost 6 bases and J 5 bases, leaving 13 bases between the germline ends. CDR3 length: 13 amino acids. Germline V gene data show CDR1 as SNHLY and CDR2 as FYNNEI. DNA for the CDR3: TGTGCCAGCAGCGGGGACGGGGGGACTGAAGCTTTCTTT. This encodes CASSGDGGTEAFF.

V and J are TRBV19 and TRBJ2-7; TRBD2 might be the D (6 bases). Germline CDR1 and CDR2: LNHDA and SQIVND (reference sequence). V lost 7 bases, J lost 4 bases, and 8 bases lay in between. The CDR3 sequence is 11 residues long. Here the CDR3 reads CASKSGYEQYF. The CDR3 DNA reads TGTGCCAGTAAAAGCGGGTACGAGCAGTACTTC.

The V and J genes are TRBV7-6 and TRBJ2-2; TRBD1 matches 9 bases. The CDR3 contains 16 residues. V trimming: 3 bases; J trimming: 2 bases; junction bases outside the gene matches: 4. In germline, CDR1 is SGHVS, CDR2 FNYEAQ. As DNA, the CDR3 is TGTGCCAGCAGCTTCGGGACAGGGATAAACACCGGGGAGCTGTTTTTT. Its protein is CASSFGTGINTGELFF.

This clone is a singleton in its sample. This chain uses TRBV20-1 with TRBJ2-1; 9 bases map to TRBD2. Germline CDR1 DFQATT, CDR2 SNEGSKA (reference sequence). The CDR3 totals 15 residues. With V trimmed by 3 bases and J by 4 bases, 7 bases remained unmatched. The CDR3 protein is CSASRAGGGYNEQFF. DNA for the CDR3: TGCAGTGCTAGTAGAGCGGGGGGTGGATACAATGAGCAGTTCTTC.

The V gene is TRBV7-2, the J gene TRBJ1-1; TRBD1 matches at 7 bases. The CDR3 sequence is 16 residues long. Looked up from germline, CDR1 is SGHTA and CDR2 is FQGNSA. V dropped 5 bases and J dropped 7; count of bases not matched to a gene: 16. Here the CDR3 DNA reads TGTGCCAGCAGCACCGGGGACAGAAGCCCGCGAAGTGAAGCTTTCTTT. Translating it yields CASSTGDRSPRSEAFF.

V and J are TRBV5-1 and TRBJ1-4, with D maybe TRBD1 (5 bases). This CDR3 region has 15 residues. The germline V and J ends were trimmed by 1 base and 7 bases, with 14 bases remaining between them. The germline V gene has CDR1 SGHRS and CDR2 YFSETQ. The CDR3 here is CASSLQAGLREKLFF. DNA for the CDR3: TGCGCCAGCAGCTTGCAGGCAGGGTTGCGTGAAAAACTGTTTTTT.

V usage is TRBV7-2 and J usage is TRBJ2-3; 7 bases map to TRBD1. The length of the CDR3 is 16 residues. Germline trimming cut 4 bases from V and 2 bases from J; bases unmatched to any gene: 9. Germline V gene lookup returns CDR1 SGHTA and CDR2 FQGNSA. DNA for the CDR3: TGTGCCAGCAGCTGGGTGGGCAGGGGGAACACAGATACGCAGTATTTT. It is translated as CASSWVGRGNTDTQYF.

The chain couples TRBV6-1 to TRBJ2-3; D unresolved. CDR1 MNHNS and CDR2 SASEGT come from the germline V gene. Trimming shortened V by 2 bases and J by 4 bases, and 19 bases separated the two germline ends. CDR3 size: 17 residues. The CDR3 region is CASSERRSMVEADTQYF. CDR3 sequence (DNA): TGTGCCAGCAGTGAACGGCGGTCAATGGTAGAAGCAGATACGCAGTATTTT.

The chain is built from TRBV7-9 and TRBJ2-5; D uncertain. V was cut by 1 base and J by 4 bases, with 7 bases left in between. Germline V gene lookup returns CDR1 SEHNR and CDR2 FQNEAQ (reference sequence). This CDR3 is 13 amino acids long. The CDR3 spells CASSLGGGETQYF. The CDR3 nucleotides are TGTGCCAGCAGCTTAGGAGGCGGAGAGACCCAGTACTTC.